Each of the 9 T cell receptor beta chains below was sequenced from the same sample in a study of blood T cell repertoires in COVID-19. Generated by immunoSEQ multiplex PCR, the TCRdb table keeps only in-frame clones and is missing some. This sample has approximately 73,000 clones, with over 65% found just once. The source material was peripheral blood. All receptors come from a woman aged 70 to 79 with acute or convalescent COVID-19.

The CDR3 nucleotides read TGTGCCAGCAGCTCGTCTCCTCAAGAGACCCAGTACTTC. Protein sequence: CASSSSPQETQYF. This chain links TRBV7-2 with TRBJ2-5, with D uncertain. The CDR3 spans 13 residues. Germline lookup yields CDR1 SGHTA and CDR2 FQGNSA. V dropped 4 bases and J dropped 2 bases, with 8 bases sitting between them.

The CDR3 loop reads CASSPEWATSYEQYF. The CDR3 DNA is TGTGCCAGCAGCCCCGAGTGGGCAACATCCTACGAGCAGTACTTC. This chain uses TRBV6-5 with TRBJ2-7, with D unclear. This CDR3 is built from 15 residues. Germline V gene data show CDR1 as MNHEY and CDR2 as SVGAGI. With 6 bases removed from V and 1 base from J, the gap between germline ends came to 16 bases.

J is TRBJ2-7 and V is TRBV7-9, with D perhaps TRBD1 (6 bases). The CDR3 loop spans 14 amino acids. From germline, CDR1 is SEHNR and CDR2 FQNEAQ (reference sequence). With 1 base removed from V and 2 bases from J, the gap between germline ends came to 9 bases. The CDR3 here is CASSLETGTYEQYF. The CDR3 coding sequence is TGTGCCAGCAGCTTAGAAACAGGGACCTACGAGCAGTACTTC.

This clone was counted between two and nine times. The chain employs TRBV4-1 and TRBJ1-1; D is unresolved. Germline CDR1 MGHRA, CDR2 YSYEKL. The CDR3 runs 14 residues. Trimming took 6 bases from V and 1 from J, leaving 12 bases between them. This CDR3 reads CASSSQRGNTEAFF. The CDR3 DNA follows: TGCGCCAGCAGTTCCCAACGGGGGAACACTGAAGCTTTCTTT.

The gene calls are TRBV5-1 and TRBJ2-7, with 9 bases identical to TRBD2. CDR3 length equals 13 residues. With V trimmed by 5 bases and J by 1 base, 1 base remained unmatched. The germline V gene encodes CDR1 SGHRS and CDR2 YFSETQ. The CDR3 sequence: CASRAGGSYEQYF. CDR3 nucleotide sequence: TGCGCCAGCAGGGCGGGAGGGTCCTACGAGCAGTACTTC.

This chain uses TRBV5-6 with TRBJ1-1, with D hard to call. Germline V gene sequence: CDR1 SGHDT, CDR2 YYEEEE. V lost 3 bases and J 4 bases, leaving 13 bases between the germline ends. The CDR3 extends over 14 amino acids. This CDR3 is CASSWLGVSTEAFF. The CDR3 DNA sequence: TGTGCCAGCAGCTGGCTAGGCGTGAGCACTGAAGCTTTCTTT.

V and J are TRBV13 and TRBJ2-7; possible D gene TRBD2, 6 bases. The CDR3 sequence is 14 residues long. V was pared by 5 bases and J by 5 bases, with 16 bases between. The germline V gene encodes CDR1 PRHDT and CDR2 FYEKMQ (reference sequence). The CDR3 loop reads CASSRPGLDHEQYF. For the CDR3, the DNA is TGTGCCAGCAGCAGACCGGGACTCGATCACGAGCAGTACTTC. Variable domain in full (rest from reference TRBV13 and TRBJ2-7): AAGVIQSPRHLIKEKRETATLKCYPIPRHDTVYWYQQGPGQDPQFLISFYEKMQSDKGSIPDRFSAQQFSDYHSELNMSSLELGDSALYFCASSRPGLDHEQYFGPGTRLTVT.

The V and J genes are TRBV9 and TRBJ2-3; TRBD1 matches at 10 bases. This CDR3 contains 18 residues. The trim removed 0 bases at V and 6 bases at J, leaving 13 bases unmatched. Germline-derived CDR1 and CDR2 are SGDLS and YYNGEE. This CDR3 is CASSVVGAGTGDLDTQYF. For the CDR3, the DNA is TGTGCCAGCAGCGTAGTAGGAGCGGGGACAGGGGATTTGGATACGCAGTATTTT. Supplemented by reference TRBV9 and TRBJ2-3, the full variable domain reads DSGVTQTPKHLITATGQRVTLRCSPRSGDLSVYWYQQSLDQGLQFLIQYYNGEERAKGNILERFSAQQFPDLHSELNLSSLELGDSALYFCASSVVGAGTGDLDTQYFGPGTRLTVL.

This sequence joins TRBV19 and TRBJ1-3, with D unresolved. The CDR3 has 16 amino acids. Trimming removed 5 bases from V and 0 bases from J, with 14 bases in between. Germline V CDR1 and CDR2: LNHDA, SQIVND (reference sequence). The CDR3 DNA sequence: TGTGCCAGTAGTCCCGGAGAGAGAAGCTCTGGAAACACCATATATTTT. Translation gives CASSPGERSSGNTIYF.